Following are 29 T cell receptor beta chains from one sample sequenced in a study of immune heterogeneity within non-small cell lung tumors. Template was bulk tumor genomic DNA, about 610 ng per sample. Spaced far apart, several biopsies were taken from each primary tumor during surgery. Untreated, newly diagnosed non-small cell lung cancer patients underwent curative surgery. Multiplex PCR was performed with 32 V and 13 J primers, and it amplified TCR beta CDR3. TCRdb called the multiplex PCR reads again in MiXCR, with one record for every CDR3 protein. Of roughly 20,000 distinct CDR3 sequences in the sample, around 26% were seen once. Specimen: lung tumor tissue. These receptor sequences come from a man aged 35 to 55 with non-small cell lung cancer.

This clonotype is termed medium-sized (0.01 to 0.1%). This rearrangement joins TRBV2 to TRBJ1-1; TRBD1 is a possible D gene (6 bases). Germline loops: CDR1 SNHLY, CDR2 FYNNEI. The CDR3 is 14 amino acids. Trimming cost V 3 bases and J 5 bases, with 13 bases left between them. CDR3 nucleotides: TGTGCCAGCAGTGAGCTGCAGGGGAGAACTGAAGCTTTCTTT. Translating it yields CASSELQGRTEAFF.

This clonotype is judged medium-sized (0.01 to 0.1%). This chain links TRBV27 with TRBJ1-4; D is undetermined. The germline V gene has CDR1 MNHEY and CDR2 SMNVEV (reference sequence). V was clipped by 9 bases and J by 2 bases, with 13 bases between them. The CDR3 consists of 14 residues. This chain's CDR3 is CASLDRFTNEKLFF. The DNA of the CDR3 is TGTGCCAGTTTGGACCGGTTTACTAATGAAAAACTGTTTTTT.

Comment on this clonotype: A much larger clone differs by one base, so this may be a read error. The rearrangement uses TRBV5-1 and TRBJ1-2; no reliable D call. This CDR3 has 14 residues. Germline V gene lookup returns CDR1 SGHRS and CDR2 YFSETQ. The CDR3 loop is CASSLVGRSYGYNF. CDR3 nucleotide sequence: TGCGCCAGCAGCTTGGTTGGGAGGTCGTATGGCTACAACTTC. The full variable domain, completed using reference TRBV5-1 and TRBJ1-2, is KAGVTQTPRYLIKTRGQQVTLSCSPISGHRSVSWYQQTPGQGLQFLFEYFSETQRNKGNFPGRFSGRQFSNSRSEMNVSTLELGDSALYLCASSLVGRSYGYNFGSGTRLTVV.

To note about this clonotype: Given a much more abundant clone one base away, this may be a read error. This chain joins TRBV20-1 and TRBJ2-3; D uncertain. CDR3 size: 12 residues. Germline lookup yields CDR1 DFQATT and CDR2 SNEGSKA (reference sequence). The CDR3 DNA is TGCAGTGCTCAAATGCGCACAGATATGCAGTATTTT. This codes for CSAQMRTDMQYF.

In regard to this clonotype: It may be a read error: a sequence one base away is much more abundant. In this CDR3 the conserved last residue, phenylalanine or tryptophan, is missing, so a read error is likely. The V gene is TRBV20-1, the J gene TRBJ2-4; 10 bases are shared with TRBD2. Germline V lookup: CDR1 DFQATT, CDR2 SNEGSKA (reference sequence). Germline trimming cut 0 bases from V and 9 bases from J; bases unmatched to any gene: 8. CDR3 length: 15 amino acids. This chain's CDR3 is CSARDLLSGGGIQYL. The CDR3, as DNA: TGCAGTGCTAGAGATTTACTCAGCGGGGGGGGCATTCAGTACCTC.

By its share, this clonotype is medium-sized. The gene calls are TRBV2 and TRBJ2-7; TRBD1 aligns across 7 bases. J gave up 6 bases and V 5 bases, and 10 bases lay outside the gene matches. Germline CDR1 SNHLY, CDR2 FYNNEI. The CDR3 has 14 residues. The CDR3 spells CASSWTGVGSEQYF. For the CDR3, the DNA is TGTGCCAGCAGTTGGACAGGCGTGGGATCCGAGCAGTACTTC.

This clonotype was seen a few times. This sequence joins TRBV28 and TRBJ1-2, with 7 bases lining up with TRBD1. Losses at the gene ends were 7 bases for V and 5 bases for J; bases not matched to a gene: 7. The CDR3 is made up of 13 amino acids. CDR1 is MDHEN, CDR2 SYDVKM, per germline. The chain's CDR3 is CASTGTAQYGYTF. The CDR3, as DNA: TGTGCCAGCACCGGGACAGCTCAGTATGGCTACACCTTC.

For this clonotype: Possible read error: a much larger clone is one base away. Written as DNA, the CDR3 is TGTGCCACCAGTCGCCAGGGGGCTTTCGAAAAACTGTTTTTT. Its protein product is CATSRQGAFEKLFF. The genes are TRBV2 and TRBJ1-4; 8 bases align to TRBD1. The CDR3 totals 14 residues. The germline gives CDR1 SNHLY, CDR2 FYNNEI.

This clonotype has only a few counts. This may be a read error: a much more frequent sequence differs by one nucleotide. DNA for the CDR3: TGCAGTGCTAGAACCTCTGGTAAGCCCCAGCATTTT. Protein product: CSARTSGKPQHF. The chain combines TRBV20-1 with TRBJ1-5, with no clear D. Germline V gives CDR1 DFQATT, CDR2 SNEGSKA (reference sequence). This CDR3 has 12 amino acids. Trimming took 2 bases from V and 8 from J, leaving 10 bases between them.

This clonotype has ten or more counts. The chain combines TRBV25-1 with TRBJ2-7, with a weak D call TRBD2 (5 bases). Germline V lookup: CDR1 MGHDK, CDR2 SYGVNS. V lost 6 bases, J lost 3 bases, and 15 bases lay in between. The CDR3 is made up of 14 amino acids. The CDR3 DNA sequence: TGTGCCAGCAGCCCCGGGAACACGAACTACGAGCAGTACTTC. It translates to CASSPGNTNYEQYF.

In its sample, this clonotype ranks as medium-sized. This rearrangement joins TRBV19 to TRBJ1-2, with unresolved D. V lost 8 bases and J lost 4, with 11 bases in between. The germline CDR1 and CDR2 sequences are LNHDA and SQIVND (reference sequence). CDR3 size: 12 residues. In nucleotides, the CDR3 is TGTGCCAGTTATGGGGTCCGCTATGGCTACACCTTC. Protein: CASYGVRYGYTF.

This clonotype was counted ten times or more. The rearrangement uses TRBV20-1 and TRBJ1-5, with D possibly TRBD1 on 6 matching bases. The CDR3 is 14 amino acids. CDR1 and CDR2 (germline): DFQATT, SNEGSKA (reference sequence). Trimming took 6 bases from V and 2 from J, leaving 14 bases between them. Here the CDR3 reads CSAVEGGGNQPQHF. In nucleotides, the CDR3 is TGCAGTGCAGTCGAGGGGGGTGGCAATCAGCCCCAGCATTTT.

This clonotype was observed a handful of times. The V and J genes are TRBV9 and TRBJ1-1; no definite D call. The CDR3 spans 16 residues. Germline V gives CDR1 SGDLS, CDR2 YYNGEE. V was cut by 0 bases and J by 2 bases, with 14 bases left in between. The CDR3 region is CASSVGASPRNTEAFF. The CDR3 coding sequence is TGTGCCAGCAGCGTAGGTGCGTCACCAAGAAACACTGAAGCTTTCTTT.

As for this clonotype: A read error may explain this, as a much larger clone is one base away. The rearrangement uses TRBV2 and TRBJ2-1; 9 nucleotides match TRBD1. Germline V CDR1 and CDR2: SNHLY, FYNNEI. The CDR3 contains 14 residues. CDR3 protein: CAISDRDRANEQFF. The CDR3 coding sequence is TGTGCCATCAGTGACCGGGACAGGGCCAATGAGCAGTTCTTC.

J is TRBJ2-5 and V is TRBV18; 7 bases match TRBD1. Germline CDR1 KGHSH, CDR2 LQKENI. The CDR3 loop spans 14 amino acids. V shed 4 bases and J 2 bases; nucleotides not matched to a gene: 4. CDR3 sequence: CASSLGQKQETQYF. The CDR3 DNA is TGTGCCAGCTCACTGGGACAGAAGCAAGAGACCCAGTACTTC. Drawing the rest from reference TRBV18 and TRBJ2-5, the complete variable domain is NAGVMQNPRHLVRRRGQEARLRCSPMKGHSHVYWYRQLPEEGLKFMVYLQKENIIDESGMPKERFSAEFPKEGPSILRIQQVVRGDSAAYFCASSLGQKQETQYFGPGTRLLVL.

By share, this clonotype counts as medium-sized. The V and J genes are TRBV6-1 and TRBJ1-2; tentatively, D is TRBD1 (6 bases). V gave up 7 bases and J gave up 3 bases, with 12 bases separating them. CDR1 is MNHNS, CDR2 SASEGT, per germline. This CDR3 region has 13 residues. CDR3 sequence: CASTKDRHYGYTF. The CDR3 DNA reads TGTGCCAGCACGAAAGACAGGCACTATGGCTACACCTTC.

As concerns this clonotype: This may be a read error: a much more frequent sequence differs by one nucleotide. The gene calls are TRBV28 and TRBJ2-3, with 10 bases aligning to TRBD2. The V gene's germline CDR1 is MDHEN and CDR2 SYDVKM. The CDR3 runs 15 residues. Trimming cost V 2 bases and J 5 bases; bases outside gene matches: 4. Here the CDR3 DNA reads TGTGCCAGCAGTTTAAGAGTAGCGGGAGGAGATACGCAGTATTTT. Encoded protein: CASSLRVAGGDTQYF. Variable domain in full (rest from reference TRBV28 and TRBJ2-3): DVKVTQSSRYLVKRTGEKVFLECVQDMDHENMFWYRQDPGLGLRLIYFSYDVKMKEKGDIPEGYSVSREKKERFSLILESASTNQTSMYLCASSLRVAGGDTQYFGPGTRLTVL.

A remark on this clonotype: A much larger clonotype is one base distant, so this may be a read error. This rearrangement joins TRBV10-1 to TRBJ1-6, with 9 bases identical to TRBD1. The CDR3 extends over 15 amino acids. Per germline, CDR1 WNHNN and CDR2 SYGVQD (reference sequence). DNA for the CDR3: TGCGCCAGCAGTCCCGGGACAGGGATCGGTTCACCCATCCACTTT. It yields the protein CASSPGTGIGSPIHF.

The rearrangement links TRBV2 to TRBJ2-5, with D hard to call. Trimming left V 2 bases short and J 4 bases short, with 8 bases between. This CDR3 is 13 amino acids long. CDR1 is SNHLY and CDR2 is FYNNEI in the germline V gene. CDR3 nucleotides: TGTGCCAGCAGTGAAAGTCTGCTAGAGACCCAGTACTTC. Translation: CASSESLLETQYF.

By share, this clonotype counts as medium-sized. V and J are TRBV24-1 and TRBJ2-6, with unresolved D. The germline gives CDR1 KGHDR, CDR2 SFDVKD. V dropped 0 bases and J dropped 3 bases, with 14 bases sitting between them. The CDR3 is 18 amino acids. This chain's CDR3 is CATSDLEDPQIGANVLTF. The DNA for the CDR3 is TGTGCCACCAGTGATTTGGAGGATCCTCAGATTGGGGCCAACGTCCTGACTTTC.

This clonotype was observed at least ten times. The V gene is TRBV12-3 or TRBV12-4, the J gene TRBJ2-1; 12 bases match TRBD2. This CDR3 region has 16 residues. V lost 6 bases, J lost 8 bases, and 11 bases stayed unmatched. The CDR3 region is CASSIPRLAGEDEQFF. The CDR3 DNA reads as TGTGCCAGCAGCATACCCCGACTAGCGGGAGAAGATGAGCAGTTCTTC.

DNA of the CDR3: TGTGCCAGTAGTATATCCAGATACCTAGGTACAGGCCATCTTCGGGAGACCCAGTACTTC. Its protein product is CASSISRYLGTGHLRETQYF. The V call is TRBV19, the J call TRBJ2-5, with D possibly TRBD1 on 5 matching bases. Germline V gene data show CDR1 as LNHDA and CDR2 as SQIVND (reference sequence). Between the trimmed V and J ends, which lost 2 bases and 5 bases, there was a span of 30 bases. This CDR3 is built from 20 residues.

The table lists this clonotype with many counts. The gene calls are TRBV5-1 and TRBJ2-5; D might be TRBD2 (6 bases). This CDR3 spans 17 amino acids. Germline CDR1 is SGHRS and CDR2 is YFSETQ. V lost 1 base and J 5 bases, leaving 21 bases between the germline ends. The CDR3 region has the DNA TGCGCCAGCAGCTTGCGCGGTGGGGAGGATGTCTTCGAGACCCAGTACTTC. Translating it yields CASSLRGGEDVFETQYF. The complete variable domain, with remaining parts taken from reference TRBV5-1 and TRBJ2-5, reads KAGVTQTPRYLIKTRGQQVTLSCSPISGHRSVSWYQQTPGQGLQFLFEYFSETQRNKGNFPGRFSGRQFSNSRSEMNVSTLELGDSALYLCASSLRGGEDVFETQYFGPGTRLLVL.

The J gene is TRBJ2-5, the V gene TRBV11-2, with TRBD2 matching over 10 bases. V lost 3 bases to trimming and J lost 2 bases; unmatched junction nucleotides: 3. Germline V lookup: CDR1 SGHAT, CDR2 FQNNGV. This CDR3 region has 15 residues. The CDR3 DNA reads TGTGCCAGCAGCTTTAATAGCGGGAGGCAAGAGACCCAGTACTTC. This gives the protein CASSFNSGRQETQYF.

At least ten counts were recorded for this clonotype. V gene TRBV6-1 combines with J gene TRBJ2-7, with 8 bases that match TRBD2. From germline, CDR1 is MNHNS and CDR2 SASEGT. The CDR3 extends over 14 amino acids. Trimming removed 7 bases from V and 5 bases from J; junction bases left unmatched: 10. The CDR3 reads CASTIPGGGHEQYF. In DNA form, the CDR3 reads TGTGCCAGCACCATCCCGGGGGGGGGACACGAGCAGTACTTC.

The chain has TRBV11-3 and TRBJ2-1, with 16 nucleotides matching TRBD2. The V gene's germline CDR1 is SGHNT and CDR2 YENEEA. The CDR3 has 17 amino acids. V was clipped by 5 bases and J by 8 bases; unmatched bases: 9. DNA of the CDR3: TGTGCCAGCAGCCGTGGGACTAGCGGGAGGGGAAAGTATGAGCAGTTCTTC. It yields the protein CASSRGTSGRGKYEQFF. The whole variable domain, filled in from reference TRBV11-3 and TRBJ2-1, reads EAGVVQSPRYKIIEKKQPVAFWCNPISGHNTLYWYLQNLGQGPELLIRYENEEAVDDSQLPKDRFSAERLKGVDSTLKIQPAELGDSAVYLCASSRGTSGRGKYEQFFGPGTRLTVL.

A word on this clonotype: This could be a read error, since a much larger clone is one nucleotide away. The rearrangement links TRBV12-5 to TRBJ1-2; D is possibly TRBD1 (5 bases). The CDR3 sequence is 12 residues long. Germline V gene data show CDR1 as LGHNT and CDR2 as FRNRAP. The CDR3 bases are TGTGCTAATGGTCCCCTTGGGGGTGGCTACACCTTC. Protein sequence: CANGPLGGGYTF.

This clonotype has just a few counts. The genes are TRBV11-2 and TRBJ2-5; the match to TRBD2 covers 10 bases. The germline V gene encodes CDR1 SGHAT and CDR2 FQNNGV. Unmatched junction bases numbered 5, after V lost 0 bases and J lost 1 base. The CDR3 is 17 amino acids. CDR3 protein: CASSLDLASGGQETQYF. CDR3 sequence (DNA): TGTGCCAGCAGCTTAGATCTGGCTAGCGGGGGCCAAGAGACCCAGTACTTC.

This clonotype turned up a few times. The rearrangement links TRBV7-8 to TRBJ2-7; TRBD2 matches at 9 bases. V was clipped by 5 bases and J by 6 bases; unmatched bases: 8. Germline CDR1 SGHVS, CDR2 FQNEAQ. The CDR3 covers 14 residues. The CDR3 loop is CASSPSAGGGEQYF. In DNA form, the CDR3 reads TGTGCCAGCAGCCCCTCAGCGGGAGGAGGCGAGCAGTACTTC.